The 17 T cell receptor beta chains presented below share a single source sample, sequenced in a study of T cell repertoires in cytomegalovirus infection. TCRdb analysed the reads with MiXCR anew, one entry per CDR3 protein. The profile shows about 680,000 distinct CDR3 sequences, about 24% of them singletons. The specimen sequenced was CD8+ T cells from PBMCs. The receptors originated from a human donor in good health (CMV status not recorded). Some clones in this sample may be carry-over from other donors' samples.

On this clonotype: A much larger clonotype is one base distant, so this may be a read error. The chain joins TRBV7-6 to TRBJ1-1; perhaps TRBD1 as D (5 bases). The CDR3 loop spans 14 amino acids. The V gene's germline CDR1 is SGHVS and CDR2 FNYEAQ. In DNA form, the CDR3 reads TGTGCTAGCAGCCCGCGGTTGCAAGGGGTAGAAGCTTTCTTT. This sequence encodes CASSPRLQGVEAFF.

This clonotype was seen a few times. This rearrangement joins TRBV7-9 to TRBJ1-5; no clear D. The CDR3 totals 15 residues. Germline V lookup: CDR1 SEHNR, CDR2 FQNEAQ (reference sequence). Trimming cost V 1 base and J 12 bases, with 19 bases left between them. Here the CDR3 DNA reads TGTGCCAGCAGCTTAGACAACCCGGGCCCCTTGGTCCAGCATTTT. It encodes CASSLDNPGPLVQHF.

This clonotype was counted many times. The DNA of the CDR3 is TGTGCCAGCAGCTTTAGGACGGGCTATGGCTACACCTTC. This translates into CASSFRTGYGYTF. The chain links TRBV7-2 to TRBJ1-2; no clear D. Trimming shortened V by 3 bases and J by 4 bases, and 9 bases separated the two germline ends. The germline V gene has CDR1 SGHTA and CDR2 FQGNSA. The CDR3 has 13 amino acids.

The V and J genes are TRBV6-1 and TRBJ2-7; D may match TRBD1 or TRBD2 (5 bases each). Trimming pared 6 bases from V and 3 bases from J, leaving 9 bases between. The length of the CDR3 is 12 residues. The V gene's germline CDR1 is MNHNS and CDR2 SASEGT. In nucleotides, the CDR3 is TGTGCCAGCAGGCAGGGAGACTACGAGCAGTACGTC. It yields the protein CASRQGDYEQYV.

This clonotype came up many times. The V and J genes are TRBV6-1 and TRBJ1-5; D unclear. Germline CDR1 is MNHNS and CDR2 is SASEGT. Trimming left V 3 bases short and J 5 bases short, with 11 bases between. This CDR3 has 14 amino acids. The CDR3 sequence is CASSEPPGDQPQHF. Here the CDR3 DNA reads TGTGCCAGCAGTGAGCCGCCCGGGGATCAGCCCCAGCATTTT.

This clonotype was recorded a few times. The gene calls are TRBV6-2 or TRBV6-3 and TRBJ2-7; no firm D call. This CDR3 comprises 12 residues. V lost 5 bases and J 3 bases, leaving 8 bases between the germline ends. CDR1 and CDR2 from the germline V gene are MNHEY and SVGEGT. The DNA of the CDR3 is TGTGCCAGCAGTCAGAGCGTCTACGAGCAGTACGTC. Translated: CASSQSVYEQYV.

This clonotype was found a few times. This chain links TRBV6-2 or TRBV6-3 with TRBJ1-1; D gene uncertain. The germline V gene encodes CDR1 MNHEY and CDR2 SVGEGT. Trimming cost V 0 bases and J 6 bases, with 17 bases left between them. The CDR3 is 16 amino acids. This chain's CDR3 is CASSYSPAVPGPEAFF. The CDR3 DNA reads TGTGCCAGCAGTTACTCACCAGCCGTCCCTGGACCTGAAGCTTTCTTT.

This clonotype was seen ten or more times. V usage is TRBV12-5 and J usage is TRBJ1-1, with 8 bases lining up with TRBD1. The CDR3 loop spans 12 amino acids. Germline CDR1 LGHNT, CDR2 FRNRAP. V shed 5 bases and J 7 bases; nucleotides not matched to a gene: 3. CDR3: CASGPGTGEAFF. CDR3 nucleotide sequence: TGTGCTAGTGGTCCCGGGACAGGTGAAGCTTTCTTT.

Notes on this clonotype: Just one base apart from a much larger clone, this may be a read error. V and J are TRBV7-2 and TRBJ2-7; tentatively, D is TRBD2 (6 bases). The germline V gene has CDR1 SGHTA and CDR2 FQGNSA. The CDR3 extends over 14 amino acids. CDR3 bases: TGTGCCAACAGCTCTATCCGGGGGATGTACGAGCAGTACTTC. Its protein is CANSSIRGMYEQYF.

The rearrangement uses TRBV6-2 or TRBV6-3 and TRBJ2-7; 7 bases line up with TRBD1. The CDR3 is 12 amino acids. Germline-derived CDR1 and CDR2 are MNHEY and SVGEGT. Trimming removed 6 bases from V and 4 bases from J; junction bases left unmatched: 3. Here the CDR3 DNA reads TGTGCCAGCAGGAACAGGGGATACGAGCAGTACGTC. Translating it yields CASRNRGYEQYV.

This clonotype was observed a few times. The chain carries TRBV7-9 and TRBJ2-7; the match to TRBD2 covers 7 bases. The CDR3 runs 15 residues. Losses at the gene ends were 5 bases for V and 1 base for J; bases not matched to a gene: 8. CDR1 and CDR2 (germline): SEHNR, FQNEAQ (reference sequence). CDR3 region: CASSHGGVRSYEQYF. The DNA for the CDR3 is TGTGCCAGCAGCCATGGGGGGGTCCGATCCTACGAGCAGTACTTC.

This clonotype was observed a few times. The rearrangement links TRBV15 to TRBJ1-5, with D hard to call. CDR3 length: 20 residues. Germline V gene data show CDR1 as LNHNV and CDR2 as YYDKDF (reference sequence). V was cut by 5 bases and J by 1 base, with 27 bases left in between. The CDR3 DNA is TGTGCCACCAGCTCGCCGGGCGGGCGACTTGGGCGTCGGAGCAATCAGCCCCAGCATTTT. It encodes CATSSPGGRLGRRSNQPQHF. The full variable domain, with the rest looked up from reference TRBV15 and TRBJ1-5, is DAMVIQNPRYQVTQFGKPVTLSCSQTLNHNVMYWYQQKSSQAPKLLFHYYDKDFNNEADTPDNFQSRRPNTSFCFLDIRSPGLGDTAMYLCATSSPGGRLGRRSNQPQHFGDGTRLSIL.

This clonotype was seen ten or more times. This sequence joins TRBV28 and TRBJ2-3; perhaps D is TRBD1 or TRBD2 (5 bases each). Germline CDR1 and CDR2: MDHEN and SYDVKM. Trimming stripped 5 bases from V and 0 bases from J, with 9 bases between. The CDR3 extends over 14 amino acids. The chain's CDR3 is CASSQGASTDTQYF. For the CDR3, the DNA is TGTGCCAGCAGTCAGGGAGCTAGCACAGATACGCAGTATTTT.

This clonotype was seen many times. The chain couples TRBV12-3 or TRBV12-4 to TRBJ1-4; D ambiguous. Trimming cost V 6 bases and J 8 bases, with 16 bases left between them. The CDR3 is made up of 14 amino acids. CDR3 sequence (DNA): TGTGCCAGCAGCTTACATGGGAGAAGAGAAAAACTGTTTTTT. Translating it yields CASSLHGRREKLFF.

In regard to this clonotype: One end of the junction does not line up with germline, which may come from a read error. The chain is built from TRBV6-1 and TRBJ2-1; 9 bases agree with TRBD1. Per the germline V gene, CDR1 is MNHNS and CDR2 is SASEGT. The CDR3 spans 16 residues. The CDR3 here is CANSESDRGDFNEQFF. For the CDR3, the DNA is TGTGCCAACAGTGAATCGGACAGGGGCGACTTCAATGAGCAGTTCTTC.

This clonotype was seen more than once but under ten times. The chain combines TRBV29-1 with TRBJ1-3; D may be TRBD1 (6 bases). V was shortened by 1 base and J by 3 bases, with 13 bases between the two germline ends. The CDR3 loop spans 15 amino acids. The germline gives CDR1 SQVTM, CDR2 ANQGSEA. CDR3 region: CSVEGTEEVGNTIYF. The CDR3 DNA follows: TGCAGCGTTGAAGGGACAGAGGAGGTTGGAAACACCATATATTTT.

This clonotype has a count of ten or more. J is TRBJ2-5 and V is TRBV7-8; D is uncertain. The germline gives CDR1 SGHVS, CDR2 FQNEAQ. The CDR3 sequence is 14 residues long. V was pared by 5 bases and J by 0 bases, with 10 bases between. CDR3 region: CASSPAQYQETQYF. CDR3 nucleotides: TGTGCCAGCAGCCCAGCCCAGTACCAAGAGACCCAGTACTTC.